This is a list of T cell receptor beta chains from one sample in a study of cytomegalovirus exposure and HLA in healthy donors. Assay: immunoSEQ multiplex PCR; the TCRdb copy retains only in-frame clones and omits some. The sample yields some 120,000 clones, 70% to 80% seen once. Material: PBMCs. All receptors come from a man aged 40-55 years in good health and CMV-seropositive. CDR3s leave out the opening cysteine and the closing phenylalanine or tryptophan.

CDR3aa: ASSLVSGGAPAF; j_gene: TRBJ1-1; v_gene: TRBV7-2
CDR3aa: ASRGGQANTEAF; j_gene: TRBJ1-1; v_gene: TRBV6-1
CDR3aa: ASSLASGRPGNEQF; j_gene: TRBJ2-1; v_gene: TRBV7-2
CDR3aa: AWSVGQGTSYEQY; j_gene: TRBJ2-7; v_gene: TRBV30
CDR3aa: ASSTQGVGYT; j_gene: TRBJ1-2; v_gene: TRBV28
CDR3aa: ASNQGTEAF; j_gene: TRBJ1-1; v_gene: TRBV27
CDR3aa: ASSEGRDVETQY; j_gene: TRBJ2-5; v_gene: TRBV6-1
CDR3aa: ASSLRSTDNEQF; j_gene: TRBJ2-1; v_gene: TRBV27
CDR3aa: ASSTGQASNQPQH; j_gene: TRBJ1-5; v_gene: TRBV19
CDR3aa: ASSGTRQSEAF; j_gene: TRBJ1-1; v_gene: TRBV6-1
CDR3aa: ASSIFLASEQY; j_gene: TRBJ2-7; v_gene: TRBV19
CDR3aa: ASSVRGQANVLT; j_gene: TRBJ2-6; v_gene: TRBV9
CDR3aa: ASSEWGAGGYNEQF; j_gene: TRBJ2-1; v_gene: TRBV6-1
CDR3aa: ASSLSRLAESNEQF; j_gene: TRBJ2-1; v_gene: TRBV5-1
CDR3aa: ASSLRQGNQPQH; j_gene: TRBJ1-5; v_gene: TRBV7-2
CDR3aa: AWSVRGVQPQH; j_gene: TRBJ1-5; v_gene: TRBV30
CDR3aa: ASTTGGSYEQF; j_gene: TRBJ2-1; v_gene: TRBV28
CDR3aa: ASTIGGQGGYT; j_gene: TRBJ1-2; v_gene: TRBV19
CDR3aa: ASNKGQNSYEQY; j_gene: TRBJ2-7; v_gene: TRBV27
CDR3aa: AWSAGGGVETQY; j_gene: TRBJ2-5; v_gene: TRBV30
CDR3aa: ASSPPDRFSILDSEAF; j_gene: TRBJ1-1; v_gene: TRBV18
CDR3aa: ASSERTSGSSWGTDTQY; j_gene: TRBJ2-3; v_gene: TRBV28
CDR3aa: ASTPRAGGPETQY; j_gene: TRBJ2-5; v_gene: TRBV5-1
CDR3aa: ASTNSALRETQY; j_gene: TRBJ2-5; v_gene: TRBV28
CDR3aa: ASSLVVAGGTYNEQF; j_gene: TRBJ2-1; v_gene: TRBV7-6
CDR3aa: ASSPTGQGSEKLF; j_gene: TRBJ1-4; v_gene: TRBV13
CDR3aa: ASRPGFSTDTQY; j_gene: TRBJ2-3; v_gene: TRBV27
CDR3aa: ASSSVTSGFYEQY; j_gene: TRBJ2-7; v_gene: TRBV5-1
CDR3aa: ASSTQVAEQF; j_gene: TRBJ2-1; v_gene: TRBV11-2